This T cell receptor beta chain was documented in a study of T cell clones after liver transplantation (dated by TCRdb to the late 2010s). The study in broad terms: The samples were obtained from ITN030ST, a randomized trial that attempted immunosuppression withdrawal within 2 years after liver transplantation. Donor-reactive T cell clones were identified using TCRbeta sequencing after a pre-transplant mixed lymphocyte reaction and were then followed in post-transplant blood. Blood samples were collected pre-transplant, pre-randomization before withdrawal, and post-randomization after either full withdrawal or failed withdrawal. To count as tolerant, a recipient had to stay completely off immunosuppression for at least one year without liver enzymes climbing beyond twice the upper limit of normal. Third party-reactive TCRbeta sequences from pre-transplant MLRs were also identified as an antigen-independent comparator for donor-reactive sequences. Three of the eight recipients were HCV-positive; the others were transplanted for non-autoimmune, non-viral indications. Until randomization at 12-24 months post-transplant, subjects were given standard immunosuppression, with no induction therapy. A cohort of 8 liver transplant recipients was studied, of whom 3 were classified as tolerant and 5 as non-tolerant.

Thawed unstimulated PBMCs were stained for CD3, CD4 and CD8 and FACS-sorted into CD3+CD4+ and CD3+CD8+ populations. Each of the 8 studied subjects was randomized to immunosuppression withdrawal. The Qiagen DNeasy Blood and Tissue Kit was used for genomic DNA isolation. What the research found in general, with its limitations: When repertoire turnover was accounted for, significantly reduced detection of donor-reactive sequences was found in 7 of 8 subjects for CD4 and in 8 of 8 subjects for CD8. In two subjects, low numbers of available donor cells limited the measurable donor-reactive repertoire. Since no allograft tissue specimens were available, donor-reactive T cells may have migrated into the graft instead of being deleted. In most of the 8 subjects, circulating donor-reactive CD4 TCRbeta sequences decreased significantly after transplant, regardless of tolerance or HCV status. Conclusions were preliminary, limited by small, heterogeneous patient numbers and non-standardized post-transplant time points. A greater decline was seen for donor-reactive sequences than for third party-reactive sequences, suggesting partial antigen-specific deletion unrelated to withdrawal success.

The germline V gene specifies SNHLY as CDR1 and FYNNEI as CDR2. Between the V and J ends, shortened by 8 bases and 2 bases respectively, the junction contains 12 bases. Spanning cysteine to phenylalanine, the CDR3 consists of 14 amino acids. Left in the record is the CDR3 DNA by itself, 42 bases read in frame from the first base. About this clone: Its antigen is unknown. No quality values exist for individual bases; no much larger clone is one base distant.

High-throughput TCRbeta CDR3 sequencing of frozen genomic DNA was performed by immunoSEQ, including PCR amplification, mapping, bias correction and internal controls. Processing in the source paper ran as follows. Productive rearrangements were kept, and unique TCRbeta sequences were defined by CDR3 nucleotide sequence plus V and J gene. For classification of a sequence as donor-reactive, at least 5-fold expansion in CFSE-low cells relative to unstimulated pre-transplant cells and a frequency of at least 0.01% were required. Minimum frequency thresholds were set for each subject on the basis of the unstimulated sample with the lowest template count, so that a detection power of at least 90% was ensured. Repertoire turnover was measured by Jensen-Shannon divergence between the top 1000 TCRbeta sequences post- and pre-transplant. Two-sided Fisher's exact tests were used to test for changes in the detection of donor-reactive sequences. TCRdb's version of the immuneACCESS table is confined to in-frame rearrangements and falls short of the full clone set. An unresolved V gene accounts for under half of the shortfall where checked; the remainder is of unknown origin. From that table come the V and J calls and clone size; the DNA was used to work out D and trimming. This sample comprises some 45,000 clones, roughly 86% of them detected only once. The ten largest clones represent 2% to 2.5% of the sample.

The TCR comes from a human patient who received a liver transplant. Some T cells may be donor cells from the graft after a transplant. The chain couples TRBV2 to TRBJ1-4; the D gene is possibly TRBD1, with 6 bases matching. The sequenced sample was CD4+ T cells from blood, obtained 24 months after liver transplant. The CDR3 loop reads CASGYRETNEKLFF. The sequence in DNA is TGTGCCAGCGGATACAGGGAGACTAATGAAAAACTGTTTTTT.